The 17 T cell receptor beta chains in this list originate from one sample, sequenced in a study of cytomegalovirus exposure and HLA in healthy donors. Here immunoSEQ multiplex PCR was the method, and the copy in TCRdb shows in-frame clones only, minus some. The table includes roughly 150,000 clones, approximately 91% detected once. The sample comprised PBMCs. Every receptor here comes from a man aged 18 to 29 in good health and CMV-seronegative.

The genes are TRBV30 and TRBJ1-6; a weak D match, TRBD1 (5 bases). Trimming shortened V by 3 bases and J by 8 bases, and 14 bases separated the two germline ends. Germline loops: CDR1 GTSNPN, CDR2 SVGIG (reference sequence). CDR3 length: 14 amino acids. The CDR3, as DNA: TGTGCCTGGAGGCCGGGGGGGAGGTATTCACCCCTCCACTTT. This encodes CAWRPGGRYSPLHF. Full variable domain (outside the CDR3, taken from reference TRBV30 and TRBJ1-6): SQTIHQWPATLVQPVGSPLSLECTVEGTSNPNLYWYRQAAGRGLQLLFYSVGIGQISSEVPQNLSASRPQDRQFILSSKKLLLSDSGFYLCAWRPGGRYSPLHFGNGTRLTVT.

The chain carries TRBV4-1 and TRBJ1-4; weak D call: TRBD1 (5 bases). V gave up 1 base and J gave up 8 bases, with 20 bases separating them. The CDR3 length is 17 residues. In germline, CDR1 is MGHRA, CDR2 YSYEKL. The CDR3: CASSQVGMVGTYEKLFF. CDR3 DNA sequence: TGCGCCAGCAGCCAAGTGGGTATGGTCGGGACTTACGAAAAACTGTTTTTT.

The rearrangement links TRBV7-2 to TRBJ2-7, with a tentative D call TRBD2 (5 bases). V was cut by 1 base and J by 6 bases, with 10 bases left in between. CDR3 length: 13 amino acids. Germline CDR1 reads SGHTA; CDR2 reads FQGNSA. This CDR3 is CASSLVRAGEQYV. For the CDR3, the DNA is TGTGCCAGCAGCTTAGTGCGGGCGGGCGAGCAGTACGTC.

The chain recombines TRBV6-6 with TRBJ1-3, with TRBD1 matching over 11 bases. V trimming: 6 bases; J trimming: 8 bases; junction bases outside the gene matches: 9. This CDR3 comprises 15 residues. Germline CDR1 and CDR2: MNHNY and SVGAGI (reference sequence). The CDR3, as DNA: TGTGCCAGCAGCTCCCGGACAGGGGGCAGAGACACCATATATTTT. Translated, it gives CASSSRTGGRDTIYF.

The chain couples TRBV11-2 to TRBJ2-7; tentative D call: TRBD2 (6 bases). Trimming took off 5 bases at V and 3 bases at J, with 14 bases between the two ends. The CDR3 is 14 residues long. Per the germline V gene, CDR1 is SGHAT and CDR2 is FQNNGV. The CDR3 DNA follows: TGTGCCAGCAGCCCGGAGGGGCCCAGCTACGAGCAGTACGTC. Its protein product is CASSPEGPSYEQYV.

The CDR3: CASGNRVNTEAFF. CDR3 nucleotides: TGTGCCAGCGGGAACAGGGTGAACACTGAAGCTTTCTTT. This rearrangement joins TRBV27 to TRBJ1-1; D is perhaps TRBD1 (6 bases). CDR3 length equals 13 residues. The germline V gene has CDR1 MNHEY and CDR2 SMNVEV (reference sequence). V was clipped by 8 bases and J by 0 bases, with 10 bases between them.

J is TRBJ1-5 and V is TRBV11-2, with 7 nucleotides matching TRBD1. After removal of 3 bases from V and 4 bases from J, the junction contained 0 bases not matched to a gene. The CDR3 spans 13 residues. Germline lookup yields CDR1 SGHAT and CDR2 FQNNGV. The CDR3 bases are TGTGCCAGCAGCTTGACAGGGAATCAGCCCCAGCATTTT. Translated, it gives CASSLTGNQPQHF.

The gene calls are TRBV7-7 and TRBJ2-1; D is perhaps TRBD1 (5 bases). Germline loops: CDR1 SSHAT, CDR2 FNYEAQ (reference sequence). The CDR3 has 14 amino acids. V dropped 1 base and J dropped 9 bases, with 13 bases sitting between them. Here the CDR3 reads CASSLEAGQAEQFF. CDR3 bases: TGTGCCAGCAGCTTAGAGGCAGGGCAGGCTGAGCAGTTCTTC.

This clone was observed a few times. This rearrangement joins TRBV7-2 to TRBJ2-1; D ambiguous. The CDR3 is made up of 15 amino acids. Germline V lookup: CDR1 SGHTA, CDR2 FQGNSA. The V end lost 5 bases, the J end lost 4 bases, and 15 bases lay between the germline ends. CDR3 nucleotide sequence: TGTGCCAGCAGCCCCATCCCAAGCATATACAATGAGCAGTTCTTC. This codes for CASSPIPSIYNEQFF.

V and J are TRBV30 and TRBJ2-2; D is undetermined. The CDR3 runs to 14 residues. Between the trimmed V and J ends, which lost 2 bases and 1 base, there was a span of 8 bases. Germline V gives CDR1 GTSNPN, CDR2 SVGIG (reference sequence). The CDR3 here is CAWSFNRNTGELFF. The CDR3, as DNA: TGTGCCTGGAGTTTTAATCGGAACACCGGGGAGCTGTTTTTT. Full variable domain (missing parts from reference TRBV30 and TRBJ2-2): SQTIHQWPATLVQPVGSPLSLECTVEGTSNPNLYWYRQAAGRGLQLLFYSVGIGQISSEVPQNLSASRPQDRQFILSSKKLLLSDSGFYLCAWSFNRNTGELFFGEGSRLTVL.

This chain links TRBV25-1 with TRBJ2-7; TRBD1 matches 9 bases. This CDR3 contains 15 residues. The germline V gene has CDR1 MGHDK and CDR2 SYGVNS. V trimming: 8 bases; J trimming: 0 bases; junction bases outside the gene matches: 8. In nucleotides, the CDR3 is TGTGCCAGCGGACGACCGGGACAGGGCTCCTACGAGCAGTACTTC. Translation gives CASGRPGQGSYEQYF.

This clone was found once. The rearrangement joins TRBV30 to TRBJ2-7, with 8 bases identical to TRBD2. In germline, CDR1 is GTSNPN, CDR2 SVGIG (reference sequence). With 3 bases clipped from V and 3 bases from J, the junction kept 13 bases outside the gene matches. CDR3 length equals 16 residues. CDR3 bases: TGTGCCTGGAGGGCCAGGGGAGCGGGGGCCCTCTACGAGCAGTACTTC. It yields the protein CAWRARGAGALYEQYF. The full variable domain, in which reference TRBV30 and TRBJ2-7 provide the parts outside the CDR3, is SQTIHQWPATLVQPVGSPLSLECTVEGTSNPNLYWYRQAAGRGLQLLFYSVGIGQISSEVPQNLSASRPQDRQFILSSKKLLLSDSGFYLCAWRARGAGALYEQYFGPGTRLTVT.

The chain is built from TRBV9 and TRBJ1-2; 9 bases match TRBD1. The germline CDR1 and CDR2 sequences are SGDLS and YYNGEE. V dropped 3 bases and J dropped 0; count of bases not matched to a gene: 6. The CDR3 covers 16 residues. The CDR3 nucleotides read TGTGCCAGCAGCGCGGGGACAGGGATCCCTAACTATGGCTACACCTTC. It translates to CASSAGTGIPNYGYTF. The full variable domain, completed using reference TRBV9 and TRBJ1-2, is DSGVTQTPKHLITATGQRVTLRCSPRSGDLSVYWYQQSLDQGLQFLIQYYNGEERAKGNILERFSAQQFPDLHSELNLSSLELGDSALYFCASSAGTGIPNYGYTFGSGTRLTVV.

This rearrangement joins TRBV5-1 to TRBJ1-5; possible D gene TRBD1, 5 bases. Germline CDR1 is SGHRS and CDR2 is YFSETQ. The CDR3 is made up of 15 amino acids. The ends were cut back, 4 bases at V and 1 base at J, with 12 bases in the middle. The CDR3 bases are TGCGCCAGCAGCCCCATGGCAGGGAGCAATCAGCCCCAGCATTTT. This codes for CASSPMAGSNQPQHF.

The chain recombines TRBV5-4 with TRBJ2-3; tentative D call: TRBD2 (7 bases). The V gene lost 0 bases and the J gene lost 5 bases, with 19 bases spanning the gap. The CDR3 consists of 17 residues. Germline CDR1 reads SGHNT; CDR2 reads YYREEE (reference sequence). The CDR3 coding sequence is TGTGCCAGCAGCTTGGCCAAGGTCGGGGGGCGTGTAGATACGCAGTATTTT. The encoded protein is CASSLAKVGGRVDTQYF.

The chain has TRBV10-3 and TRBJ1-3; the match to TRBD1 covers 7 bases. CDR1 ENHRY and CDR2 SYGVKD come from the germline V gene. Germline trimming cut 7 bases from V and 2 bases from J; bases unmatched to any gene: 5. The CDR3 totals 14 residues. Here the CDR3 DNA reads TGTGCCATCATGCCCACAGGGGCTGGAAACACCATATATTTT. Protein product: CAIMPTGAGNTIYF.

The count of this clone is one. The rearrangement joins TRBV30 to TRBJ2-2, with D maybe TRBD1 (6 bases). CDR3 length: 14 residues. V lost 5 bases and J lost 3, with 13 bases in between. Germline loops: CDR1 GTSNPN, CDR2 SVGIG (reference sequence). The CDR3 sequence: CAWQSGVHTGELFF. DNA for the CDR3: TGTGCCTGGCAATCAGGGGTGCACACCGGGGAGCTGTTTTTT.